These 2 T cell receptor beta chains came from one sample sequenced in a study of shared clonotypes between healthy human individuals. Terminally differentiated effector memory CD45RA+ cells were excluded from the naive CD8 cells, which were CD45RO-negative and positively selected for CCR7. Assay used: immunoSEQ multiplex PCR; TCRdb lists only in-frame clones, some missing. The table includes approximately 600,000 clones, 85% to 95% detected once. Specimen: naive CD8+ T cells sorted from blood. The receptors here all came from a woman aged 25 to 39 in good health.

The chain is built from TRBV11-3 and TRBJ1-5; D gene ambiguous. CDR3 size: 16 residues. V shed 1 base and J shed 3 bases, with 13 bases lying between them. CDR1 is SGHNT, CDR2 YENEEA, per germline. The chain's CDR3 is CASSLVIWDPNQPQHF. For the CDR3, the DNA is TGTGCCAGCAGCTTAGTTATCTGGGATCCCAATCAGCCCCAGCATTTT.

This chain uses TRBV6-1 with TRBJ2-5; 8 bases agree with TRBD1. The CDR3 has 15 residues. Germline lookup yields CDR1 MNHNS and CDR2 SASEGT. V shed 5 bases and J 5 bases; nucleotides not matched to a gene: 10. The CDR3 protein is CASSTPDRVWETQYF. The CDR3 bases are TGTGCCAGCAGTACTCCGGACAGGGTATGGGAGACCCAGTACTTC.